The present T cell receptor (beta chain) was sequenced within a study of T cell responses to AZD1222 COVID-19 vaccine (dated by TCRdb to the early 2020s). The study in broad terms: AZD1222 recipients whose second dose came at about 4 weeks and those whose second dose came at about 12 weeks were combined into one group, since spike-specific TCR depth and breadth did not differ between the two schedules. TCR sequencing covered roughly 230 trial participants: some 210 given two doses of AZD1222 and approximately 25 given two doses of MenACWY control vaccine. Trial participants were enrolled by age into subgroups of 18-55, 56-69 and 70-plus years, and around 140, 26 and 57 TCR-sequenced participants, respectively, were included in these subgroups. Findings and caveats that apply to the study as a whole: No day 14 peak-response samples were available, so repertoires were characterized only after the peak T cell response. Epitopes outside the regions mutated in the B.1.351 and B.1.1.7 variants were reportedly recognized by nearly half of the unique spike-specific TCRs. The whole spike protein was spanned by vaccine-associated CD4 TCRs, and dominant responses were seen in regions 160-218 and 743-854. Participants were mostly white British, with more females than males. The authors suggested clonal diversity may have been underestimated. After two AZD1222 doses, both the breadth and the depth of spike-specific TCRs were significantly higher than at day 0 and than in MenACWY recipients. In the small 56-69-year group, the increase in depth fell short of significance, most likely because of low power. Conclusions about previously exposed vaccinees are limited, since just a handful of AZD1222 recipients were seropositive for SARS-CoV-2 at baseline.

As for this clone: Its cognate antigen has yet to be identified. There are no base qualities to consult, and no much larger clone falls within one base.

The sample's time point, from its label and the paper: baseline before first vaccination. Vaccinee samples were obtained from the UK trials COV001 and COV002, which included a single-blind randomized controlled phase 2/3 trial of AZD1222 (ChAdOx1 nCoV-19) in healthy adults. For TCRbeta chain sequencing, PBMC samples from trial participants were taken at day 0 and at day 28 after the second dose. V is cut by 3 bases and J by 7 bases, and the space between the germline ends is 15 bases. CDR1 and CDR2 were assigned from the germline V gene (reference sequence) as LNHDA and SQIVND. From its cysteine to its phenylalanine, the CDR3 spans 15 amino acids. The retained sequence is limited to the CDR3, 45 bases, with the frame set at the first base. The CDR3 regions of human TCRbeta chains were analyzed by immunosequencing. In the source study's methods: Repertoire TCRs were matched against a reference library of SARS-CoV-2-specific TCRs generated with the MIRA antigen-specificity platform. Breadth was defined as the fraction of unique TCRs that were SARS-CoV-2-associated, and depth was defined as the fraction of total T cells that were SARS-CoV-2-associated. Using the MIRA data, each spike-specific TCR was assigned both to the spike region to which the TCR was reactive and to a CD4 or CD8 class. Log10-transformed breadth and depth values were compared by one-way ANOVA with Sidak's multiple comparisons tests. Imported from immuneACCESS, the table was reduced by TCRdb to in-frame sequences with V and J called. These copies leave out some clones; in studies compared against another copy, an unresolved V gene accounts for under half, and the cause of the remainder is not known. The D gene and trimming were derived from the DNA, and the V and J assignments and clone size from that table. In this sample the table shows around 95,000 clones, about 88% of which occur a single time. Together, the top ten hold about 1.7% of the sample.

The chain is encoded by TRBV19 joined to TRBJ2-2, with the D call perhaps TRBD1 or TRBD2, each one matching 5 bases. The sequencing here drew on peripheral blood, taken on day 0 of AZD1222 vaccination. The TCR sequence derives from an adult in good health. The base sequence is TGTGCCAGTAGTATGGGGCTCCGGGGTGGCGGGGAGCTGTTTTTT. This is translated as CASSMGLRGGGELFF.